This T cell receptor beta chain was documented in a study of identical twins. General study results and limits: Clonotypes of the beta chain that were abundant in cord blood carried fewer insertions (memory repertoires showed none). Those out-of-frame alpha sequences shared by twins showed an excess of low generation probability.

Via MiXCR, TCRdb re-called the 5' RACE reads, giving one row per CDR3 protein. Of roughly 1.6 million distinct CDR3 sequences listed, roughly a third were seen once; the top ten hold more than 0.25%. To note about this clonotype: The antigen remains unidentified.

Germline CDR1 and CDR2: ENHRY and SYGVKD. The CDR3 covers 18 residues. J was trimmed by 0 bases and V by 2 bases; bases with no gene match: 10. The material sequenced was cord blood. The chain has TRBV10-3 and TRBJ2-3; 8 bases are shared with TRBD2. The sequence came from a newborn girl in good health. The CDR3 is CAISEPGGRPLSTDTQYF. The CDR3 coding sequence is TGTGCCATCAGTGAGCCTGGCGGGAGGCCCCTAAGCACAGATACGCAGTATTTT.